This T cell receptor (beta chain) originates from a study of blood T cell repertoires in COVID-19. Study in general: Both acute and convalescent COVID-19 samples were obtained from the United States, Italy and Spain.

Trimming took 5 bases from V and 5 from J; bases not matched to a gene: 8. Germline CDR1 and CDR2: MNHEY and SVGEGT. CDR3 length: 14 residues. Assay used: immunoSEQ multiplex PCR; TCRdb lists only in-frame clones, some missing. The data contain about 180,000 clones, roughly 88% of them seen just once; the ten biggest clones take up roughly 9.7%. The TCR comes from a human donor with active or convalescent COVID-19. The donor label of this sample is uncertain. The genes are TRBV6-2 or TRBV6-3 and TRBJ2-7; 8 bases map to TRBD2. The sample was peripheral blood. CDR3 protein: CASSPGGINDEQYF. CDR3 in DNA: TGTGCCAGCAGTCCGGGGGGGATTAACGACGAGCAGTACTTC.